One and the same sample provided the 21 T cell receptor beta chains below, sequenced in a study of PD-L1 blockade in urothelial cancer (dated by TCRdb to the late 2010s). In the paper's terms, the time point label means: pretreatment peripheral blood. Libraries were constructed by the immunoSEQ multiplex PCR assay. In its TCRdb copy, this immuneACCESS table keeps in-frame sequences only and misses some clones. Where compared with another copy, unresolved V genes explain less than half of these, and the others have no known cause. Within this sample are 85,000 to 90,000 clones, with roughly 90% of them counted one time only. Jointly, the top ten make up 0.97% of the sample. Source: PBMCs, taken around atezolizumab (anti-PD-L1) treatment. These receptor sequences come from an elderly woman with urothelial cancer.

The chain combines TRBV28 with TRBJ1-1; D is undetermined. This CDR3 comprises 13 residues. Germline loops: CDR1 MDHEN, CDR2 SYDVKM. V dropped 2 bases and J dropped 0 bases, with 4 bases sitting between them. The CDR3, as DNA: TGTGCCAGCAGTTTACGTATGAACACTGAAGCTTTCTTT. It codes for CASSLRMNTEAFF.

The chain combines TRBV9 with TRBJ1-1; maybe TRBD1 (6 bases). The CDR3 totals 15 residues. V dropped 4 bases and J dropped 1 base, with 14 bases sitting between them. The germline CDR1 and CDR2 sequences are SGDLS and YYNGEE. CDR3: CASSSGQHWNTEAFF. In DNA form, the CDR3 reads TGTGCCAGCAGCTCCGGACAGCATTGGAACACTGAAGCTTTCTTT. The full variable domain, rest sourced from reference TRBV9 and TRBJ1-1, is DSGVTQTPKHLITATGQRVTLRCSPRSGDLSVYWYQQSLDQGLQFLIQYYNGEERAKGNILERFSAQQFPDLHSELNLSSLELGDSALYFCASSSGQHWNTEAFFGQGTRLTVV.

This chain joins TRBV27 and TRBJ2-7, with 11 positions matching TRBD2. From germline, CDR1 is MNHEY and CDR2 SMNVEV (reference sequence). The trim removed 5 bases at V and 7 bases at J, leaving 10 bases unmatched. This CDR3 region has 15 residues. The CDR3 bases are TGTGCCAGCAGTCCTCCGGGACTAGCGGTTTGGGAGCAGTACTTC. Translation: CASSPPGLAVWEQYF.

The gene calls are TRBV6-6 and TRBJ1-4, with unresolved D. The CDR3 totals 12 residues. V was cut by 8 bases and J by 7 bases, with 11 bases left in between. Germline-derived CDR1 and CDR2 are MNHNY and SVGAGI (reference sequence). For the CDR3, the DNA is TGTGCCAGCTCGGTAATCGGTGAAAAACTGTTTTTT. This translates into CASSVIGEKLFF.

The chain employs TRBV19 and TRBJ2-7, with D perhaps matching TRBD2 (6 bases). The CDR3 is made up of 15 amino acids. V lost 7 bases and J lost 2, with 18 bases in between. The germline V gene encodes CDR1 LNHDA and CDR2 SQIVND (reference sequence). CDR3 protein: CASTQGRGGTYEQYF. The CDR3 DNA reads TGTGCCAGTACCCAAGGCCGGGGAGGAACCTACGAGCAGTACTTC.

The V gene is TRBV18, the J gene TRBJ2-7, with 12 bases identical to TRBD2. The CDR3 contains 17 residues. The ends lost 5 bases at V and 2 bases at J; junction bases unmatched: 10. Germline V gene lookup returns CDR1 KGHSH and CDR2 LQKENI. CDR3 sequence (DNA): TGTGCCAGCTCATCCCAAGTCACTAGCGGGAGGACCTACGAGCAGTACTTC. It encodes CASSSQVTSGRTYEQYF.

This chain links TRBV28 with TRBJ1-2; 7 bases are shared with TRBD1. The CDR3 loop spans 11 amino acids. The germline gives CDR1 MDHEN, CDR2 SYDVKM. The V gene end was trimmed by 7 bases and the J gene end by 9 bases; junction bases not matched to a gene: 5. CDR3 sequence reads: CASNDRVSYTF. The CDR3 bases are TGTGCCAGCAACGACAGGGTCAGCTACACCTTC.

The rearrangement links TRBV5-1 to TRBJ1-1; the match to TRBD1 covers 8 bases. Per the germline V gene, CDR1 is SGHRS and CDR2 is YFSETQ. The CDR3 is 15 amino acids. V shed 4 bases and J 5 bases; nucleotides not matched to a gene: 10. The CDR3 DNA reads as TGCGCCAGCAGCACCGGACAGGGCCGAGGGACTGAAGCTTTCTTT. Protein product: CASSTGQGRGTEAFF.

The J gene is TRBJ1-5, the V gene TRBV28; 7 bases are shared with TRBD1. This CDR3 contains 14 residues. CDR1 MDHEN and CDR2 SYDVKM come from the germline V gene. Trimming cost V 9 bases and J 5 bases; bases outside gene matches: 10. As DNA, the CDR3 is TGTGCCAGTAATCCGGGACAGACCGATCAGCCCCAGCATTTT. Translated: CASNPGQTDQPQHF.

This clone was seen more than once but under ten times. The gene calls are TRBV6-6 and TRBJ1-5, with TRBD1 as a possible D gene (6 bases). Trimming cost V 6 bases and J 5 bases, with 11 bases left between them. CDR1 and CDR2 (germline): MNHNY, SVGAGI (reference sequence). The CDR3 loop spans 13 amino acids. CDR3 sequence reads: CASRTGSHQPQHF. CDR3 DNA: TGTGCCAGCAGAACAGGGTCCCATCAGCCCCAGCATTTT.

The chain recombines TRBV6-6 with TRBJ1-1; D is ambiguous. The CDR3 consists of 13 residues. Trimming removed 2 bases from V and 7 bases from J, with 11 bases in between. Germline V gives CDR1 MNHNY, CDR2 SVGAGI (reference sequence). This CDR3 is CASSYQERGEAFF. CDR3 sequence (DNA): TGTGCCAGCAGTTACCAAGAAAGAGGTGAAGCTTTCTTT.

The chain carries TRBV5-4 and TRBJ2-1; 11 bases are shared with TRBD2. The germline V gene has CDR1 SGHNT and CDR2 YYREEE (reference sequence). V shed 2 bases and J 4 bases; nucleotides not matched to a gene: 2. The CDR3 consists of 15 residues. The CDR3 reads CASSFSGGGYNEQFF. CDR3 DNA: TGTGCCAGCAGCTTTAGCGGGGGGGGGTACAATGAGCAGTTCTTC.

The J gene is TRBJ2-7, the V gene TRBV28; 8 nucleotides align to TRBD2. The V segment lost 2 bases and the J segment 9 bases; nucleotides outside the gene matches: 21. Germline CDR1 MDHEN, CDR2 SYDVKM. The CDR3 totals 18 residues. CDR3 loop: CASSLLLELAAGWTGQYF. The CDR3 DNA is TGTGCCAGCAGTTTACTCCTGGAACTAGCGGCCGGGTGGACTGGGCAGTACTTC.

The rearrangement uses TRBV30 and TRBJ1-1; weak D call: TRBD1 (6 bases). The germline V gene has CDR1 GTSNPN and CDR2 SVGIG (reference sequence). V was cut by 2 bases and J by 1 base, with 14 bases left in between. The CDR3 loop spans 15 amino acids. The CDR3 here is CAWSHRRTANTEAFF. CDR3 coding DNA: TGTGCCTGGAGTCATCGAAGGACAGCGAACACTGAAGCTTTCTTT.

This clone was counted once. This chain uses TRBV7-3 with TRBJ2-2; D remains ambiguous. Per germline, CDR1 SGHTA and CDR2 FQGTGA. Trimming took 3 bases from V and 1 from J, leaving 6 bases between them. CDR3 length: 14 amino acids. The CDR3 sequence: CASSFSVNTGELFF. The CDR3 bases are TGTGCCAGCAGCTTTAGTGTGAACACCGGGGAGCTGTTTTTT.

This clone appeared a few times. The chain combines TRBV5-1 with TRBJ2-7; D gene unclear. The CDR3 length is 14 residues. Trimming cost V 0 bases and J 3 bases, with 10 bases left between them. Germline-derived CDR1 and CDR2 are SGHRS and YFSETQ. The CDR3 nucleotides are TGCGCCAGCAGCTTGGGAGAGTCTCTCTACGAGCAGTACTTC. It encodes CASSLGESLYEQYF.

V is TRBV2 and J is TRBJ1-1, with D perhaps TRBD1 (5 bases). Germline V gene sequence: CDR1 SNHLY, CDR2 FYNNEI. The germline V and J ends were trimmed by 6 bases and 0 bases, with 11 bases remaining between them. The CDR3 sequence is 14 residues long. The CDR3 loop is CASRLDRVNTEAFF. The CDR3 nucleotides read TGTGCCAGCAGGTTAGACAGAGTGAACACTGAAGCTTTCTTT.

This clone was seen a handful of times. This CDR3 reads CASSESSGHTGELFF. CDR3 nucleotide sequence: TGTGCCAGCAGTGAGTCTAGCGGTCACACCGGGGAGCTGTTTTTT. The chain uses TRBV6-4 and TRBJ2-2, with 7 bases identical to TRBD2. V trimming: 3 bases; J trimming: 3 bases; junction bases outside the gene matches: 4. Germline V CDR1 and CDR2: MRHNA, SNTAGT. This CDR3 is 15 amino acids long.

J is TRBJ1-2 and V is TRBV7-3, with a weak D call TRBD1 (6 bases). V was cut by 4 bases and J by 4 bases, with 16 bases left in between. The length of the CDR3 is 15 residues. The germline V gene encodes CDR1 SGHTA and CDR2 FQGTGA. CDR3 amino acids: CASSSNLGQSYGYTF. The CDR3 bases are TGTGCCAGCAGCTCAAATCTCGGACAGAGCTATGGCTACACCTTC.

This chain uses TRBV6-1 with TRBJ1-5; 8 bases are shared with TRBD1. The CDR3 is 17 amino acids. Germline V gene data show CDR1 as MNHNS and CDR2 as SASEGT. Trimming removed 3 bases from V and 4 bases from J; junction bases left unmatched: 11. CDR3 loop: CASSDSRINRGNQPQHF. The CDR3 coding sequence is TGTGCCAGCAGTGACAGCAGGATCAACAGGGGGAATCAGCCCCAGCATTTT.

This clone has more than one count but fewer than ten. Written as DNA, the CDR3 is TGTGCCTGGACAACAGATTCCTATGGCTACACCTTC. As protein: CAWTTDSYGYTF. The chain combines TRBV30 with TRBJ1-2, with D hard to call. CDR1 GTSNPN and CDR2 SVGIG come from the germline V gene (reference sequence). This CDR3 comprises 12 residues. Trimming cost V 4 bases and J 4 bases, with 10 bases left between them.